This TCR beta chain was identified in a study of shared clonotypes between healthy human individuals. Study as a whole: Three plates each covered CD4 naive and memory; CD8 naive two, CD8 memory one. Study conclusions and caveats: A handful of donors had 4% to 5% of their naive CD4 clonotypes in common.

Note on this clone: Its antigen is unknown.

With 0 bases removed from V and 10 bases from J, the gap between germline ends came to 10 bases. From germline, CDR1 is LNHNV and CDR2 YYDKDF (reference sequence). The CDR3 runs 12 residues. The study ran the assay at deep level. In the original workflow: ImmunoSEQ yielded junction-only sequences lacking quality scores, so filtering differed. Libraries were prepared by immunoSEQ multiplex PCR; TCRdb keeps only in-frame clonotypes and omits some of them. V and J calls and clone size come straight from that table; D and trimming were deduced from the DNA. There are approximately 1,500,000 clones in the sample; roughly 97% occur only once, and about 1% lies in the top ten.

This sequence joins TRBV15 and TRBJ2-7; D not resolved. The specimen was naive CD4+ T cells sorted from blood. Subset denoted: CD45RA+ positively selected. This TCR was recovered from a young man in good health. For the CDR3, the DNA is TGTGCCACCAGCAGAGATGGATGGCTTCAGTACTTC. Its protein is CATSRDGWLQYF. The entire variable domain, with the rest obtained from reference TRBV15 and TRBJ2-7, is as follows: DAMVIQNPRYQVTQFGKPVTLSCSQTLNHNVMYWYQQKSSQAPKLLFHYYDKDFNNEADTPDNFQSRRPNTSFCFLDIRSPGLGDTAMYLCATSRDGWLQYFGPGTRLTVT.